Presented here are 31 T cell receptor beta chains from one specimen sequenced in a study of response to subunit inactivated influenza vaccine. Each CDR3 protein gets one entry after TCRdb re-called the RT-PCR reads with MiXCR. The sample shows roughly 760,000 distinct CDR3 sequences, around 20% of them seen only once. The sample consisted of PBMCs from blood, taken 4 to 6 days after vaccination. The source is a man between 45 and 60 years old who received an inactivated influenza vaccine.

CDR3: CASSPTSGSAEQYF. CDR3 DNA sequence: TGCGCCAGCAGCCCGACTAGCGGGTCTGCCGAGCAGTACTTC. The V and J genes are TRBV5-1 and TRBJ2-7; 10 bases are shared with TRBD2. The germline V gene encodes CDR1 SGHRS and CDR2 YFSETQ. This CDR3 contains 14 residues. Trimming cost V 4 bases and J 6 bases; bases outside gene matches: 7.

This clonotype was counted ten times or more. The chain is built from TRBV4-3 and TRBJ1-5, with D possibly being TRBD1 (5 bases). In germline, CDR1 is LGHNA, CDR2 YSLEER. This CDR3 is 16 amino acids long. Trimming removed 0 bases at V and 3 bases at J, with 12 bases between. The CDR3 bases are TGCGCCAGCAGCCAAGATTGGGGCCGAGTCAATCAGCCCCAGCATTTT. Translating it yields CASSQDWGRVNQPQHF.

The chain couples TRBV6-1 to TRBJ2-6; no clear D. From germline, CDR1 is MNHNS and CDR2 SASEGT. The CDR3 is 16 amino acids. V shed 6 bases and J shed 0 bases, with 12 bases lying between them. The CDR3 DNA follows: TGTGCCAGCAGCCGTTCTATGAGCTCTGGGGCCAACGTCCTGACTTTC. Amino acids: CASSRSMSSGANVLTF.

This clonotype appeared a few times. The chain is built from TRBV20-1 and TRBJ2-7; tentative D call: TRBD1 (5 bases). The ends were cut back, 1 base at V and 3 bases at J, with 16 bases in the middle. This CDR3 region has 15 residues. Germline values: CDR1 DFQATT, CDR2 SNEGSKA (reference sequence). The CDR3 region has the DNA TGCAGTGCTAGAGTAAGGGGCCAGACTTTCTACGAGCAGTACTTC. Translating it yields CSARVRGQTFYEQYF.

This clonotype was detected only a few times. The rearrangement links TRBV7-6 to TRBJ2-2; no definite D call. This CDR3 has 14 residues. Trimming took 5 bases from V and 6 from J, leaving 13 bases between them. Germline V CDR1 and CDR2: SGHVS, FNYEAQ. The CDR3 reads CASSPPNRAGELFF. CDR3 nucleotide sequence: TGTGCCAGCAGCCCTCCTAATCGCGCCGGGGAGCTGTTTTTT.

The CDR3 DNA reads TGTGCCAGCAGCTATACTAGCGAGGGGCTCGGGACCCAGTACTTC. Translated: CASSYTSEGLGTQYF. V usage is TRBV7-9 and J usage is TRBJ2-5; TRBD2 matches 7 bases. The germline gives CDR1 SEHNR, CDR2 FQNEAQ (reference sequence). The CDR3 extends over 15 amino acids. V lost 4 bases, J lost 7 bases, and 12 bases stayed unmatched.

This clonotype showed up just a few times. The V call is TRBV10-3, the J call TRBJ2-3; D ambiguous. This CDR3 region has 16 residues. Deletions cut 4 bases from V and 6 bases from J, with 20 bases between. CDR1 and CDR2 from the germline V gene are ENHRY and SYGVKD. CDR3 sequence (DNA): TGTGCCATCAGTGTCGGATTAGCCTTAGGTGGGGATACGCAGTATTTT. Its translation is CAISVGLALGGDTQYF.

This clonotype was seen at least ten times. The gene calls are TRBV6-5 and TRBJ2-3; unclear D gene. Deletions cut 2 bases from V and 6 bases from J, with 9 bases between. The V gene's germline CDR1 is MNHEY and CDR2 SVGAGI. The length of the CDR3 is 13 residues. The CDR3 DNA follows: TGTGCCAGCAGTTACACGCCCCGGGATACGCAGTATTTT. It encodes CASSYTPRDTQYF.

This clonotype was counted a few times. The chain joins TRBV10-3 to TRBJ2-1; the match to TRBD2 covers 8 bases. CDR3 length: 17 residues. Per the germline V gene, CDR1 is ENHRY and CDR2 is SYGVKD. V shed 0 bases and J 2 bases; nucleotides not matched to a gene: 6. CDR3 residues: CAISESIGGATYNEQFF. CDR3 sequence (DNA): TGTGCCATCAGTGAGTCTATCGGGGGGGCCACCTACAATGAGCAGTTCTTC.

The chain is built from TRBV3-1 and TRBJ2-1; no firm D call. Germline loops: CDR1 LGHDT, CDR2 YNNKEL (reference sequence). This CDR3 is built from 17 residues. V lost 5 bases to trimming and J lost 1 base, with 18 bases between them. CDR3 protein: CASSGVLAETSYNEQFF. CDR3 in DNA: TGTGCCAGCAGCGGGGTGCTGGCCGAGACTTCCTACAATGAGCAGTTCTTC.

The rearrangement uses TRBV28 and TRBJ2-2; 11 bases are a match to TRBD2. Germline V gene data show CDR1 as MDHEN and CDR2 as SYDVKM. The CDR3 runs 14 residues. Trimming cost V 6 bases and J 5 bases; bases outside gene matches: 2. CDR3 nucleotide sequence: TGTGCCAGCAGCGGGACTAGCGGAACCGGGGAGCTGTTTTTT. It is translated as CASSGTSGTGELFF.

This clonotype was seen more than once but under ten times. This chain joins TRBV20-1 and TRBJ2-1, with D possibly matching TRBD2 (6 bases). Germline V gene sequence: CDR1 DFQATT, CDR2 SNEGSKA (reference sequence). This CDR3 is built from 18 residues. V was cut by 0 bases and J by 0 bases, with 18 bases left in between. The DNA of the CDR3 is TGCAGTGCTAGAGATCGAGTCCGGGGGACCGGCTCCTACAATGAGCAGTTCTTC. Its translation: CSARDRVRGTGSYNEQFF.

The chain combines TRBV27 with TRBJ2-5, with TRBD1 matching 9 bases. Germline V gene sequence: CDR1 MNHEY, CDR2 SMNVEV (reference sequence). The ends lost 5 bases at V and 1 base at J; junction bases unmatched: 8. This CDR3 region has 16 residues. The CDR3 sequence: CASSPTGGFPQETQYF. CDR3 in DNA: TGTGCCAGCAGTCCAACAGGGGGCTTCCCCCAAGAGACCCAGTACTTC.

This clonotype was recorded a few times. The CDR3 is CSAPTDRGNSPLHF. As DNA, the CDR3 is TGCAGTGCTCCCACAGATAGGGGGAATTCACCCCTCCACTTT. V is TRBV20-1 and J is TRBJ1-6; tentatively, D is TRBD1 (6 bases). CDR3 length: 14 amino acids. Germline assignment: CDR1 DFQATT and CDR2 SNEGSKA (reference sequence). Trimming shortened V by 5 bases and J by 7 bases, and 15 bases separated the two germline ends.

This rearrangement joins TRBV5-5 to TRBJ2-5; the D gene is possibly TRBD1 (6 bases). Germline V gene lookup returns CDR1 SGHKS and CDR2 YYEKEE (reference sequence). This CDR3 is 12 amino acids long. Trimming shortened V by 0 bases and J by 12 bases, and 12 bases separated the two germline ends. CDR3 sequence reads: CASSLEGGRKYF. The CDR3 coding sequence is TGTGCCAGCAGCTTGGAAGGGGGTCGCAAGTACTTC.

This clonotype was recorded a few times. J is TRBJ2-1 and V is TRBV28; 7 nucleotides agree with TRBD2. Germline CDR1 MDHEN, CDR2 SYDVKM. Trimming took 6 bases from V and 4 from J; bases not matched to a gene: 9. The CDR3 length is 15 residues. CDR3 DNA: TGTGCCAGCAGGTTCTTGGGGGGGACTTACAATGAGCAGTTCTTC. The encoded protein is CASRFLGGTYNEQFF.

The chain combines TRBV5-1 with TRBJ2-5; D is possibly TRBD1 (6 bases). Trimming took 4 bases from V and 5 from J, leaving 12 bases between them. The germline gives CDR1 SGHRS, CDR2 YFSETQ. The CDR3 extends over 13 amino acids. The chain's CDR3 is CASSDRPGETQYF. DNA for the CDR3: TGCGCCAGCAGCGACAGGCCTGGGGAGACCCAGTACTTC. Full variable domain (rest looked up from reference TRBV5-1 and TRBJ2-5): KAGVTQTPRYLIKTRGQQVTLSCSPISGHRSVSWYQQTPGQGLQFLFEYFSETQRNKGNFPGRFSGRQFSNSRSEMNVSTLELGDSALYLCASSDRPGETQYFGPGTRLLVL.

Comments on this clonotype: Germline is not matched at one junction end, which may reflect a read error. The chain joins TRBV7-2 to TRBJ2-5; 7 bases map to TRBD2. There are 16 residues in the CDR3. CDR1 SGHTA and CDR2 FQGNSA come from the germline V gene. The CDR3 loop reads CASSLTPSGLQENQYF. CDR3 sequence (DNA): TGTGCCAGCAGCTTAACGCCTAGCGGACTCCAAGAGAACCAGTACTTC. Filled out from reference TRBV7-2 and TRBJ2-5, the complete variable domain reads GAGVSQSPSNKVTEKGKDVELRCDPISGHTALYWYRQSLGQGLEFLIYFQGNSAPDKSGLPSDRFSAERTGGSVSTLTIQRTQQEDSAVYLCASSLTPSGLQENQYFGPGTRLLVL.

This sequence joins TRBV4-3 and TRBJ2-7; a weak D match, TRBD1 (6 bases). The V gene's germline CDR1 is LGHNA and CDR2 YSLEER. This CDR3 has 14 residues. V lost 1 base and J lost 5, with 12 bases in between. This chain's CDR3 is CASSQAGRGHEQYF. CDR3 nucleotide sequence: TGCGCCAGCAGCCAAGCTGGCAGGGGCCACGAGCAGTACTTC.

This clonotype was found a few times. The V call is TRBV7-2, the J call TRBJ1-1, with TRBD1 matching over 7 bases. V lost 5 bases and J lost 0; bases outside the gene matches: 6. The CDR3 extends over 15 amino acids. Germline CDR1 and CDR2: SGHTA and FQGNSA. The CDR3 sequence: CASSPEGTVNTEAFF. CDR3 DNA sequence: TGTGCCAGCAGCCCAGAGGGGACAGTGAACACTGAAGCTTTCTTT.

The V and J genes are TRBV20-1 and TRBJ2-5; 9 bases are a match to TRBD1. Trimming at V came to 8 bases and at J to 4 bases, leaving 11 bases not matched to a gene. CDR1 DFQATT and CDR2 SNEGSKA come from the germline V gene (reference sequence). The CDR3 is 14 amino acids. CDR3 amino acids: CSLLPGQGIETQYF. CDR3 coding DNA: TGCAGTCTTCTTCCGGGACAGGGAATAGAGACCCAGTACTTC.

This sequence joins TRBV5-1 and TRBJ1-5; 10 positions agree with TRBD1. Germline V gene data show CDR1 as SGHRS and CDR2 as YFSETQ. V was pared by 1 base and J by 3 bases, with 4 bases of the junction left unmatched. The CDR3 covers 16 residues. CDR3 sequence (DNA): TGCGCCAGCAGCTTGACGGGACAGGGGTCCAATCAGCCCCAGCATTTT. Amino acids: CASSLTGQGSNQPQHF.

The table lists this clonotype with a few counts. The J gene is TRBJ2-1, the V gene TRBV11-2; 8 bases are a match to TRBD2. The ends lost 3 bases at V and 7 bases at J; junction bases unmatched: 14. CDR3 length: 17 residues. CDR1 SGHAT and CDR2 FQNNGV come from the germline V gene. In nucleotides, the CDR3 is TGTGCCAGCAGCTTGGGGGGAGGGAGACTAGCGACGAATGAGCAGTTCTTC. Its protein is CASSLGGGRLATNEQFF.

The chain recombines TRBV10-2 with TRBJ2-3, with D perhaps matching TRBD1 (6 bases). This CDR3 comprises 14 residues. V lost 8 bases, J lost 4 bases, and 16 bases lay in between. Looked up from germline, CDR1 is WSHSY and CDR2 is SAAADI. CDR3 loop: CASSTGPPSDTQYF. As DNA, the CDR3 is TGCGCCAGCTCTACAGGGCCCCCCTCAGATACGCAGTATTTT.

The chain recombines TRBV9 with TRBJ2-1; TRBD1 agrees at 8 bases. The CDR3 runs to 14 residues. The junction had 8 bases not matched to a gene; V was cut back by 5 bases and J by 7 bases. CDR1 is SGDLS and CDR2 is YYNGEE in the germline V gene. The CDR3 loop is CASSAGGASNEQFF. Here the CDR3 DNA reads TGTGCCAGCAGTGCAGGGGGCGCGAGTAATGAGCAGTTCTTC.

The rearrangement uses TRBV6-1 and TRBJ1-1; D gene ambiguous. The V end lost 6 bases, the J end lost 3 bases, and 11 bases lay between the germline ends. Germline V gene lookup returns CDR1 MNHNS and CDR2 SASEGT. The CDR3 consists of 13 residues. CDR3 protein: CASRRPRDTEAFF. Written as DNA, the CDR3 is TGTGCCAGCAGGCGACCCCGGGACACTGAAGCTTTCTTT.

V is TRBV6-5 and J is TRBJ1-3, with D tentatively TRBD1 (6 bases). V lost 4 bases and J lost 1, with 11 bases in between. The germline V gene encodes CDR1 MNHEY and CDR2 SVGAGI. CDR3 length: 15 amino acids. The CDR3 reads CASSSGAYSGNTIYF. In DNA, the CDR3 is TGTGCCAGCAGTTCAGGGGCCTATTCTGGAAACACCATATATTTT.

Ten or more counts support this clonotype. V and J are TRBV12-3 or TRBV12-4 and TRBJ2-2, with D maybe TRBD2 (6 bases). V lost 5 bases to trimming and J lost 5 bases, with 12 bases between them. This CDR3 has 14 residues. CDR3 coding DNA: TGTGCCAGCAGTCCCGCAGGGAGGACCGGGGAGCTGTTTTTT. It codes for CASSPAGRTGELFF.

This clonotype has a handful of counts. The CDR3 protein is CASRSPGGLNEQFF. CDR3 nucleotides: TGTGCCAGCAGATCTCCCGGGGGACTCAATGAGCAGTTCTTC. The rearrangement joins TRBV6-1 to TRBJ2-1, with D perhaps TRBD2 (6 bases). The length of the CDR3 is 14 residues. Germline V gives CDR1 MNHNS, CDR2 SASEGT. V was clipped by 6 bases and J by 6 bases, with 15 bases between them.

This chain connects TRBV5-6 to TRBJ2-7; D is ambiguous. Germline-derived CDR1 and CDR2 are SGHDT and YYEEEE. Trimming took off 1 base at V and 3 bases at J, with 14 bases between the two ends. The CDR3 extends over 15 amino acids. CDR3 in DNA: TGTGCCAGCAGCTTGTCTGCATCGACCCTCTACGAGCAGTACTTC. The encoded protein is CASSLSASTLYEQYF.

The chain employs TRBV4-1 and TRBJ1-6; D gene ambiguous. The CDR3 is made up of 15 amino acids. Looked up from germline, CDR1 is MGHRA and CDR2 is YSYEKL. Trimming cost V 1 base and J 9 bases, with 13 bases left between them. The chain's CDR3 is CASSQGNLASSPLHF. As DNA, the CDR3 is TGCGCCAGCAGCCAAGGCAACTTGGCGAGTTCACCCCTCCACTTT.